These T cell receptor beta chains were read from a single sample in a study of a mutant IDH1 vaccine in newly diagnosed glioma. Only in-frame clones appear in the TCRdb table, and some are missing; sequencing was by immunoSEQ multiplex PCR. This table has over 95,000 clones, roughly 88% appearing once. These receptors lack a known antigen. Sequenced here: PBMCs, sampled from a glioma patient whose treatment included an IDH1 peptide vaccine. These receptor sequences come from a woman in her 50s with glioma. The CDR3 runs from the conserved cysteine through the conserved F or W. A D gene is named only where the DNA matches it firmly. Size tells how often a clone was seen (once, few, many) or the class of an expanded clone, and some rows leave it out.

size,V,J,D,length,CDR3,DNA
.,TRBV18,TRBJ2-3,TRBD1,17,CASSPPWTGESTDTQYF,TGTGCCAGCTCACCACCCTGGACAGGGGAAAGCACAGATACGCAGTATTTT
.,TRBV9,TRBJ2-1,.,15,CASSARDSRYNEQFF,TGTGCCAGCAGCGCCCGGGACTCCCGCTACAATGAGCAGTTCTTC
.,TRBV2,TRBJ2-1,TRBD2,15,CASSAGTSGYNEQFF,TGTGCCAGCAGTGCAGGGACTAGCGGTTACAATGAGCAGTTCTTC
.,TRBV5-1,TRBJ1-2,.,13,CASSATANYGYTF,TGCGCCAGCAGTGCGACAGCTAACTATGGCTACACCTTC
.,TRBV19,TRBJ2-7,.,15,CASSIRIWAAYEQYF,TGTGCCAGTAGTATAAGGATCTGGGCAGCCTACGAGCAGTACTTC
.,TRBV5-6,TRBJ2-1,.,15,CASSLPEQAYNEQFF,TGTGCCAGCAGCCTGCCTGAGCAAGCCTACAATGAGCAGTTCTTC
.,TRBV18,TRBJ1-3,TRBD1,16,CASSSGGTGIGNTIYF,TGTGCCAGCTCATCGGGAGGGACAGGAATCGGAAACACCATATATTTT
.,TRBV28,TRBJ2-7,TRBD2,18,CASSSLGLAGKDLYEQYF,TGTGCCAGCAGTTCCTTAGGACTAGCGGGAAAAGATTTGTACGAGCAGTACTTC
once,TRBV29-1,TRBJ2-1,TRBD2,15,CSVEASGEPYNEQFF,TGCAGCGTTGAAGCCAGCGGGGAGCCGTACAATGAGCAGTTCTTC
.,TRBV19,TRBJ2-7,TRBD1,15,CASSLRTGGPGEQYF,TGTGCCAGTAGTCTCCGGACAGGGGGACCGGGGGAGCAGTACTTC
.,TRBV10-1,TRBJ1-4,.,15,CASSESTGGNEKLFF,TGCGCCAGCAGTGAGTCGACGGGGGGTAATGAAAAACTGTTTTTT
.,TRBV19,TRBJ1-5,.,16,CASHTRQAGGNQPQHF,TGTGCCAGTCATACTAGGCAGGCTGGGGGGAATCAGCCCCAGCATTTT
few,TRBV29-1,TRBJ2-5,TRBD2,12,CSLAGAQETQYF,TGCAGTCTAGCGGGAGCGCAAGAGACCCAGTACTTC
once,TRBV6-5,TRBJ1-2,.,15,CASSSLGISNYGYTF,TGTGCCAGCAGTTCCCTCGGGATCTCTAACTATGGCTACACCTTC
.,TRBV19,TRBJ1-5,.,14,CASSPGQPNQPQHF,TGTGCCAGTAGTCCCGGACAACCTAATCAGCCCCAGCATTTT